A selection of T cell receptor beta chains follows, all from one sample in a study of early T cells in non-severe SARS-CoV-2 infection. TCRdb re-called the 5' RACE reads through MiXCR, storing one row per CDR3 protein. Of around 70,000 distinct CDR3 sequences listed, 9% to 15% were seen once; the top ten hold 3% to 5%. The sequencing input was whole blood. These receptors were taken from an adult who was a healthcare worker with PCR-confirmed SARS-CoV-2 infection or an uninfected control (not recorded which). Each CDR3 is given with its conserved first and last residue. D genes are given only for firm matches. Size is omitted from some rows. Given values are once, few, many or a class for expanded clones.

NA	TRBV5-4	many	TRBJ2-1	16	CASSPARVSSYNEQFF	TGTGCCAGCAGCCCAGCCAGGGTGAGCTCCTACAATGAGCAGTTCTTC
NA	TRBV7-3	NA	TRBJ2-1	14	CASSLAGPDNEQFF	TGTGCCAGCAGCTTAGCGGGCCCTGACAATGAGCAGTTCTTC
NA	TRBV12-2	many	TRBJ2-3	16	CASRSGLARPADTQYF	TGTGCAAGTCGTTCGGGACTAGCGCGGCCGGCAGATACGCAGTATTTT
TRBD1	TRBV2	few	TRBJ1-5	13	CASNLDRDQPQHF	TGTGCCAGCAATCTCGACAGGGACCAGCCCCAGCATTTT
NA	TRBV11-2	many	TRBJ2-5	14	CASSLSQGKETQYF	TGTGCCAGCAGCCTCTCCCAGGGTAAAGAGACCCAGTACTTC
NA	TRBV12-3/TRBV12-4	many	TRBJ2-7	17	CASSSSVRAANSYEQYF	TGTGCCAGCAGTTCCTCTGTAAGGGCCGCAAACTCCTACGAGCAGTACTTC
NA	TRBV2	few	TRBJ2-4	14	CASSDTEAKNIQYF	TGTGCCAGCAGTGATACGGAGGCCAAAAACATTCAGTACTTC
TRBD2	TRBV7-6	many	TRBJ2-1	16	CASSSRASGSSNEQFF	TGTGCCAGCAGCTCCAGGGCTAGCGGGAGCTCCAATGAGCAGTTCTTC
NA	TRBV5-1	few	TRBJ1-6	16	CASSFDRTQQGSPLHF	TGCGCCAGCAGCTTTGACAGAACACAACAGGGATCACCCCTCCACTTT
NA	TRBV27	few	TRBJ1-5	15	CASSLWSGGNQPQHF	TGTGCCAGCAGTTTATGGTCGGGAGGCAATCAGCCCCAGCATTTT
TRBD2	TRBV29-1	many	TRBJ2-1	12	CSVGPSGNEQFF	TGCAGCGTGGGTCCTAGCGGGAATGAGCAGTTCTTC
NA	TRBV7-2	few	TRBJ2-7	14	CASSQNSGRFAQYF	TGTGCCAGCAGCCAAAACTCGGGCCGTTTCGCGCAGTACTTC
TRBD1	TRBV5-1	NA	TRBJ2-2	15	CASSTGQGAAGELFF	TGCGCCAGCAGCACCGGACAGGGGGCGGCCGGGGAGCTGTTTTTT
NA	TRBV13	NA	TRBJ2-1	14	CASSLRQLYNEQFF	TGTGCCAGCAGCTTGAGGCAGCTTTACAATGAGCAGTTCTTC
NA	TRBV29-1	few	TRBJ1-1	14	CSGKMGTKNTEAFF	TGCAGCGGGAAGATGGGGACAAAGAACACTGAAGCTTTCTTT
NA	TRBV28	once	TRBJ2-7	14	CASSLWGDVYEQYF	TGTGCCAGCAGCCTATGGGGGGACGTGTACGAGCAGTACTTC
TRBD1	TRBV28	NA	TRBJ2-7	13	CVVGTVLSYEQYF	TGTGTCGTTGGGACAGTGCTCTCCTACGAGCAGTACTTC
NA	TRBV28	few	TRBJ1-1	14	CASSVGPGGTEAFF	TGTGCCAGCAGCGTCGGTCCCGGGGGCACTGAAGCTTTCTTT
TRBD2	TRBV27	few	TRBJ2-3	17	CASSFQRTSGSPDTQYF	TGTGCCAGCAGTTTCCAAAGGACTAGCGGGAGCCCAGATACGCAGTATTTT
TRBD2	TRBV6-5	NA	TRBJ2-1	15	CASSPGTTRGDEQFF	TGTGCCAGCAGTCCCGGGACTACCCGGGGAGACGAGCAGTTCTTC
NA	TRBV28	few	TRBJ2-5	15	CASTLNGDTEETQYF	TGTGCCAGCACCTTAAACGGGGACACCGAAGAGACCCAGTACTTC
NA	TRBV29-1	NA	TRBJ1-2	11	CSVEDVGGYTF	TGCAGCGTTGAAGACGTGGGAGGCTACACCTTC